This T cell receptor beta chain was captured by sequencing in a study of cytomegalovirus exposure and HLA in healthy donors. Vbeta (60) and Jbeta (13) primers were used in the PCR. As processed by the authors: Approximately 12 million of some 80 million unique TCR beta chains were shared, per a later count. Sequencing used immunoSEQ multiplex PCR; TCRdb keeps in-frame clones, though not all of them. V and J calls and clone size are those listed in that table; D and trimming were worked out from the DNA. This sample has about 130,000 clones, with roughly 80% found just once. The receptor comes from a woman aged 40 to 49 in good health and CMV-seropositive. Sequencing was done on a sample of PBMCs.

CDR3 sequence: CASSYSQNYEQYF. The CDR3 DNA sequence: TGTGCCAGCAGTTACTCACAGAACTACGAGCAGTACTTC. This chain joins TRBV6-5 and TRBJ2-7; unclear D gene. The CDR3 runs to 13 residues. V gave up 0 bases and J gave up 3 bases, with 6 bases separating them. The germline CDR1 and CDR2 sequences are MNHEY and SVGAGI.